These T cell receptor beta chains were read from a single sample in a study of cytomegalovirus exposure and HLA in healthy donors. Here immunoSEQ multiplex PCR was the method, and the copy in TCRdb shows in-frame clones only, minus some. Of a few hundred thousand clones listed, about 90% were seen once; the top ten hold 9.5% to 15%. Sequencing was carried out using PBMCs. Receptors were obtained from a man aged 18 to 29 in good health and CMV-seropositive. CDR3s include the opening cysteine and the closing phenylalanine or tryptophan. The D gene is left open where the match is weak. Part of the rows lack a size; the others show once, few, many or a class for expanded clones.

clone size	D gene	V gene	J gene	CDR3 DNA	CDR3 protein
-	-	TRBV6-1	TRBJ1-2	TGTGCCAGCAGTGAAGCGATCGGCTATGGCTACACCTTC	CASSEAIGYGYTF
-	TRBD1	TRBV30	TRBJ2-7	TGTGCCTGGAGTCGACAGGGCCCCTACGAGCAGTACTTC	CAWSRQGPYEQYF
-	-	TRBV7-3	TRBJ2-1	TGTGCCAGCAGCTTAAGGCGGGGAAATGAGCAGTTCTTC	CASSLRRGNEQFF
-	TRBD1	TRBV2	TRBJ1-2	TGTGCCAGCAGTGATCAGGGGGCGGGCGGCTACACCTTC	CASSDQGAGGYTF
-	-	TRBV9	TRBJ2-1	TGTGCCAGCAGCGTAGCGTCAGGGTCATATGAGCAGTTCTTC	CASSVASGSYEQFF
-	TRBD1	TRBV2	TRBJ2-7	TGTGCCAGCAGTGTCGGACAGGGGACCTACGAGCAGTACTTC	CASSVGQGTYEQYF
-	-	TRBV27	TRBJ1-2	TGTGCCAGCAGCGGAGGGTGGGGAGGCTACACCTTC	CASSGGWGGYTF
-	TRBD1	TRBV10-3	TRBJ1-5	TGTGCCATCAGTGAAGGGGACAGTGATCAGCCCCAGCATTTT	CAISEGDSDQPQHF
-	-	TRBV5-8	TRBJ1-2	TGTGCCAGCAGCATTAATCGGGGGTTCGGTGGCTACACCTTC	CASSINRGFGGYTF
-	-	TRBV5-1	TRBJ1-5	TGCGCCAGCAGCTTCGGGCAGGACGATCAGCCCCAGCATTTT	CASSFGQDDQPQHF
-	-	TRBV2	TRBJ2-7	TGTGCCAGCGGACTTAGTCGATACTCCTACGAGCAGTACTTC	CASGLSRYSYEQYF
-	-	TRBV6-1	TRBJ1-2	TGTGCCACCACCCCCCCCAATGGCTACACCTTC	CATTPPNGYTF
once	TRBD1	TRBV29-1	TRBJ2-7	TGCAGCGCTACGACGACAGGGTCCTACGAGCAGTACTTC	CSATTTGSYEQYF
-	-	TRBV28	TRBJ1-2	TGTGCCAGCAGTTTACAACAGGGTTCCTATGGCTACACCTTC	CASSLQQGSYGYTF
-	TRBD1	TRBV27	TRBJ2-7	TGTGCCAGCAGTTTTACAGGGGCGATCCACGAGCAGTACTTC	CASSFTGAIHEQYF
-	-	TRBV14	TRBJ2-5	TGTGCCAGCAGCCAAGTCGGGCGAGGGGAAGAGACCCAGTACTTC	CASSQVGRGEETQYF
-	-	TRBV2	TRBJ2-3	TGTGCCAGCAGTTATTATCGGAGCACAGATACGCAGTATTTT	CASSYYRSTDTQYF
once	-	TRBV15	TRBJ2-7	TGTGCCACCAGCAGAAAAGGGTACGAGCAGTACTTC	CATSRKGYEQYF
-	-	TRBV30	TRBJ2-6	TGTGCCTGGAGCGCCGGTTACTCTGGGGCCAACGTCCTGACTTTC	CAWSAGYSGANVLTF
-	-	TRBV2	TRBJ2-5	TGTGCCAGCAGTGAAGCGACAGGAAGTGGACAAGAGACCCAGTACTTC	CASSEATGSGQETQYF
-	TRBD2	TRBV5-4	TRBJ2-7	TGTGCCAGCAGAACTAGCGGGATGGGGGAGCAGTACTTC	CASRTSGMGEQYF
-	-	TRBV28	TRBJ1-2	TGTGCCAGCAGCCCCCCGACAGGAAAAGCTGTCAACTATGGCTACACCTTC	CASSPPTGKAVNYGYTF
-	-	TRBV5-4	TRBJ2-1	TGTGCCAGCAGCCCACCCAACAATGAGCAGTTCTTC	CASSPPNNEQFF
-	TRBD2	TRBV27	TRBJ2-7	TGTGCCAGCAGTACCTTCTTTCGCGGGAGTTTTTCCGAGCAGTACTTC	CASSTFFRGSFSEQYF
-	-	TRBV5-1	TRBJ2-1	TGCGCCAGCAGCTTGGGGAGGACGGCCCGCGAGCAGTTCTTC	CASSLGRTAREQFF